This passage covers 14 T cell receptor beta chains from one sample sequenced in a study of response to subunit inactivated influenza vaccine. TCRdb itself ran the RT-PCR reads through MiXCR, one entry per CDR3 protein. The top ten clones hold around 10% of a sample with roughly 700,000 distinct CDR3 sequences, approximately 14% of them seen once. Sequenced here: PBMCs from blood, sampled approximately 13 days after vaccination. These receptor sequences come from a man in his forties or fifties who received an inactivated influenza vaccine.

In this sample, this clonotype turned up a few times. In nucleotides, the CDR3 is TGTGCCAGCAATAGGGACAGAAACACTGAAGCTTTCTTT. Protein: CASNRDRNTEAFF. V gene TRBV6-1 combines with J gene TRBJ1-1; 7 bases are shared with TRBD1. CDR3 length: 13 amino acids. V shed 7 bases and J 2 bases; nucleotides not matched to a gene: 4. CDR1 MNHNS and CDR2 SASEGT come from the germline V gene.

J is TRBJ2-6 and V is TRBV5-1, with D perhaps TRBD1 (5 bases). Germline V gives CDR1 SGHRS, CDR2 YFSETQ. The CDR3 loop spans 17 amino acids. V shed 4 bases and J shed 0 bases, with 14 bases lying between them. Here the CDR3 reads CASSPRQYSSGANVLTF. CDR3 nucleotide sequence: TGCGCCAGCAGCCCGAGACAGTACAGCTCTGGGGCCAACGTCCTGACTTTC.

This clonotype has a count of ten or more. This chain joins TRBV11-2 and TRBJ1-1, with a possible D match to TRBD1 (6 bases). This CDR3 spans 15 amino acids. The V gene lost 5 bases and the J gene lost 6 bases, with 19 bases spanning the gap. Germline V CDR1 and CDR2: SGHAT, FQNNGV. The chain's CDR3 is CASSGTVQGFAEAFF. The CDR3 DNA reads as TGTGCCAGCAGCGGAACCGTACAGGGATTTGCTGAAGCTTTCTTT.

This clonotype has only a few counts. DNA for the CDR3: TGTGCCAGCAGTTTACCGGGATACTATGGCTACACCTTC. Translating gives CASSLPGYYGYTF. V usage is TRBV12-3 or TRBV12-4 and J usage is TRBJ1-2, with D hard to call. The CDR3 is made up of 13 amino acids. V shed 2 bases and J shed 3 bases, with 7 bases lying between them.

The rearrangement uses TRBV4-3 and TRBJ2-3; 12 nucleotides match TRBD2. V shed 4 bases and J 4 bases; nucleotides not matched to a gene: 3. The germline gives CDR1 LGHNA, CDR2 YSLEER. CDR3 length equals 15 residues. The CDR3 loop is CASSRLAGVPDTQYF. The CDR3 DNA is TGCGCCAGCAGCCGACTAGCGGGAGTCCCAGATACGCAGTATTTT.

J is TRBJ2-1 and V is TRBV6-2 or TRBV6-3; 8 bases are a match to TRBD1. The length of the CDR3 is 14 residues. V lost 8 bases and J lost 6; bases outside the gene matches: 9. Germline loops: CDR1 MNHEY, CDR2 SVGEGT. DNA for the CDR3: TGTGCCAGCCGTCCGGGGGACAGGCGCAATGAGCAGTTCTTC. It is translated as CASRPGDRRNEQFF.

The chain employs TRBV6-1 and TRBJ2-1, with 8 bases identical to TRBD2. The germline V gene has CDR1 MNHNS and CDR2 SASEGT. V shed 5 bases and J 0 bases; nucleotides not matched to a gene: 9. This CDR3 contains 17 residues. Written as DNA, the CDR3 is TGTGCCAGCAGTCAAAGACTAGCGAGGTACTCCTACAATGAGCAGTTCTTC. It codes for CASSQRLARYSYNEQFF.

The chain uses TRBV5-6 and TRBJ1-6; D remains ambiguous. Between the trimmed V and J ends, which lost 0 bases and 9 bases, there was a span of 13 bases. Per germline, CDR1 SGHDT and CDR2 YYEEEE. The CDR3 length is 15 residues. The DNA of the CDR3 is TGTGCCAGCAGCTTGGCCTTGGCCAATACTTCACCCCTCCACTTT. Residues: CASSLALANTSPLHF.

The chain carries TRBV5-1 and TRBJ2-1; tentatively, D is TRBD1 or TRBD2 (5 bases each). CDR1 is SGHRS and CDR2 is YFSETQ in the germline V gene. Trimming took off 0 bases at V and 3 bases at J, with 13 bases between the two ends. The CDR3 is made up of 16 amino acids. CDR3 DNA sequence: TGCGCCAGCAGCTTGGGGGCCGGGACCAGCTACAATGAGCAGTTCTTC. It specifies CASSLGAGTSYNEQFF.

The chain couples TRBV18 to TRBJ1-5; D not certain. Germline V gene data show CDR1 as KGHSH and CDR2 as LQKENI. CDR3 length: 14 residues. With 4 bases removed from V and 6 bases from J, the gap between germline ends came to 13 bases. CDR3 sequence (DNA): TGTGCCAGCTCACGCCGCAAGCTCAGTCAGCCCCAGCATTTT. Encoded protein: CASSRRKLSQPQHF.

This clonotype has more than one count but fewer than ten. This chain joins TRBV5-1 and TRBJ1-2; maybe TRBD1 (6 bases). Germline CDR1 and CDR2: SGHRS and YFSETQ. This CDR3 spans 13 amino acids. V dropped 0 bases and J dropped 8 bases, with 11 bases sitting between them. Here the CDR3 DNA reads TGCGCCAGCAGCTTGGGTGGGGGCAAAGGCTACACCTTC. Amino acids: CASSLGGGKGYTF.

This clonotype showed up just once. V and J are TRBV27 and TRBJ2-1; 9 bases align to TRBD2. Germline lookup yields CDR1 MNHEY and CDR2 SMNVEV (reference sequence). Trimming at V came to 3 bases and at J to 10 bases, leaving 13 bases not matched to a gene. This CDR3 spans 16 amino acids. CDR3 sequence: CASSFGAGGWNSEQFF. As DNA, the CDR3 is TGTGCCAGCAGTTTTGGAGCGGGGGGATGGAATTCGGAGCAGTTCTTC.

This clonotype was counted between two and nine times. DNA of the CDR3: TGCAGTGCCCAAGGACAGGGAAACACCTACGAGCAGTACTTC. As protein: CSAQGQGNTYEQYF. The rearrangement joins TRBV20-1 to TRBJ2-7; TRBD1 matches 8 bases. V shed 6 bases, J shed 2 bases, and the junction held 9 bases outside the gene matches. This CDR3 contains 14 residues. Germline CDR1 DFQATT, CDR2 SNEGSKA (reference sequence).

J is TRBJ2-3 and V is TRBV20-1; 8 bases align to TRBD1. Germline V lookup: CDR1 DFQATT, CDR2 SNEGSKA (reference sequence). The CDR3 extends over 13 amino acids. The V and J ends lost 5 bases and 2 bases, in that order; junction bases with no gene match: 3. The CDR3 is CSASTGVTDTQYF. The CDR3, as DNA: TGCAGTGCTTCGACAGGGGTCACAGATACGCAGTATTTT.